This T cell receptor (gamma chain) was observed in a study of intestinal T cells in coeliac disease. Each case's genomic DNA was extracted from ten roughly 5-µm formalin-fixed paraffin-embedded scrolls. The TRG library came from 150 to 200 ng of biopsy DNA amplified with LymphoTrack primers. TCRdb called clones anew from the multiplex PCR reads with CATT. The table lists 790 or so gamma-chain clones, under 55% of them singletons. This clone came up once. This receptor was identified in a human donor with celiac disease. Sequencing input: a duodenal biopsy.

CDR3 protein: CATWGCVYYKKLF. CDR3 DNA: TGTGCCACCTGGGGATGCGTCTATTATAAGAAACTCTTT. This chain links TRGV4 with TRGJ1 or TRGJ2. V was clipped by 5 bases and J by 4 bases; unmatched bases: 8. Germline CDR1 and CDR2: EGSTGY and YDSYTSSV. The CDR3 consists of 13 residues.